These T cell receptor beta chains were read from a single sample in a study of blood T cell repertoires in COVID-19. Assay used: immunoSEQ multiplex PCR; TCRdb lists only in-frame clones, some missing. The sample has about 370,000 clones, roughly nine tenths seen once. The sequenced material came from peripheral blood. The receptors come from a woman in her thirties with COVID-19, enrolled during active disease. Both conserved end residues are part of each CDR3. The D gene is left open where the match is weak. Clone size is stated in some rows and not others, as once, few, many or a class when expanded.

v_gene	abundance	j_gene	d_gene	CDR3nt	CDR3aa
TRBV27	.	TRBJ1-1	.	TGTGCCAGCAGTTTATCGCGGGGGGACACTGAAGCTTTCTTT	CASSLSRGDTEAFF
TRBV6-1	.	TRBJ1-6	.	TGTGCCAGCAGTGAGATGGGGCCGTATAATTCACCCCTCCACTTT	CASSEMGPYNSPLHF
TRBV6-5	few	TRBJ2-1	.	TGTGCCAGCAGTTACTCGAGTGCGGGGTCCTACAATGAGCAGTTCTTC	CASSYSSAGSYNEQFF
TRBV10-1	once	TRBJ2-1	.	TGCGCCAGCAGTGAGTCGGTATCGGGGTTTTACAATGAGCAGTTCTTC	CASSESVSGFYNEQFF
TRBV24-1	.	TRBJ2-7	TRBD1	TGTGCCACCAGTGACCCAGGGACAGGGGGCTACGAGCAGTACTTC	CATSDPGTGGYEQYF
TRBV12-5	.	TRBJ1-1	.	TGTGCTAGTGGTCTTGCGGTCGCGAGGGAGCGACATGAAGCTTTCTTT	CASGLAVARERHEAFF
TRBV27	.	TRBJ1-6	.	TGTGCCAGCAGTTTGCGGACAGCTTATAATTCACCCCTCCACTTT	CASSLRTAYNSPLHF
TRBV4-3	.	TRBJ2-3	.	TGCGCCAGCAGCCTCGAGGGAGCGGACACAGATACGCAGTATTTT	CASSLEGADTDTQYF
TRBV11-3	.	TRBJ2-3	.	TGTGCCAGCAGTTCAAAGGGGAATACAGATACGCAGTATTTT	CASSSKGNTDTQYF
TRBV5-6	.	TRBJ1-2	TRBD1	TGTGCCAGCAGCCTGACAGGGGGTATTATTTCGGATGGCTACACCTTC	CASSLTGGIISDGYTF
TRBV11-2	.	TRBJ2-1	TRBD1	TGTGCCAGCAGCCCATTGGGAGAGGGACAGGGGGCAGACAATGAGCAGTTCTTC	CASSPLGEGQGADNEQFF
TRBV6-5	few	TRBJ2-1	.	TGTGCCAGCAGTACGGGACTTAACAATGAGCAGTTCTTC	CASSTGLNNEQFF
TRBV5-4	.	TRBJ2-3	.	TGTGCCAGCAGCTCTGGACTAGGGGGGGCAGATACGCAGTATTTT	CASSSGLGGADTQYF
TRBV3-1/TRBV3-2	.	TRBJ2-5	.	TGTGCCAGCAGCCTACAAACAGGGGGGGGAGAGACCCAGTACTTC	CASSLQTGGGETQYF
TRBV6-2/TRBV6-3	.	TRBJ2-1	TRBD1	TGTGCCAGCAGCTCCAGGGGGTACCTTAATGAGCAGTTCTTC	CASSSRGYLNEQFF
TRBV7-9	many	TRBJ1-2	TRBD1	TGTGCCAGCAGCTTCCCGGGACAGGAAGTCTATGGCTACACCTTC	CASSFPGQEVYGYTF
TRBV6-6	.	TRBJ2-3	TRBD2	TGTGCCAGCAGTCCGACTAGCGGGGGGGGGCCAGATACGCAGTATTTT	CASSPTSGGGPDTQYF
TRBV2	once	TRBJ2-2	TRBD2	TGTGCCAGCAGTGCACTAGCGGGACTAACCGGGGAGCTGTTTTTT	CASSALAGLTGELFF
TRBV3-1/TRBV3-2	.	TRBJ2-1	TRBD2	TGTGCCAGCAGCCAAGCCCTAGCGGGGGGTTCCTACAATGAGCAGTTCTTC	CASSQALAGGSYNEQFF
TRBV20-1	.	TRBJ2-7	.	TGCAGTGCATACAGGGACAACGAGCAGTACTTC	CSAYRDNEQYF
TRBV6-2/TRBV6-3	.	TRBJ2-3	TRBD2	TGTGCCAGCAGTACCACCAGCGGGGGGGTTACCACAGATACGCAGTATTTT	CASSTTSGGVTTDTQYF
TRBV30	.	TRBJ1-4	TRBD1	TGTGCCTGGCCCAATGACAGGGGTAGTGAAAAACTGTTTTTT	CAWPNDRGSEKLFF
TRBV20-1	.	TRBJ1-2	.	TGCAGTGCTAGAGAACGTTCTCGGGATCTCTTC	CSARERSRDLF
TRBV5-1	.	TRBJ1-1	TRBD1	TGCGCCAGCAGTTCAAGACAGGGTGATGAAGCTTTCTTT	CASSSRQGDEAFF
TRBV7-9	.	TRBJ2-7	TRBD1	TGTGCCAGCAGCTCGACCGGGACAGGGGGCCGCGAGCAGTACTTC	CASSSTGTGGREQYF
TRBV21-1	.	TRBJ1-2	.	TGTGCCAGCAGTTGGGGGGACGGACTGAACTATGGCTACACCTTC	CASSWGDGLNYGYTF
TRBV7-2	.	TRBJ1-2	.	TGTGCCAGCAGCCCGACGGCGGGGGCGGCCTATGGCTACACCTTC	CASSPTAGAAYGYTF
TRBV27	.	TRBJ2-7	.	TGTGCCAGCAGTTTAAAAGGGGTTGGCTACGAGCAGTACTTC	CASSLKGVGYEQYF
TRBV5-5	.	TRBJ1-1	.	TGTGCCAGCAGCTCTACCCCACCGATCACTGAAGCTTTCTTT	CASSSTPPITEAFF
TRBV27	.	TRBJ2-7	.	TGTGCCAGCAGCCAGGGTTACGAGCAGTACTTC	CASSQGYEQYF
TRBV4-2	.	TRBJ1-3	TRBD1	TGTGCCAGCAGCCAAGTCGGTGGAGGGGGCGGAAACACCATATATTTT	CASSQVGGGGGNTIYF
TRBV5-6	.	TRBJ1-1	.	TGTGCCAGCAGCTTCGGGGGTACTGAAGCTTTCTTT	CASSFGGTEAFF
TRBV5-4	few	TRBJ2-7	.	TGTGCCAGCAGCTTGGATCAGGGTCTCTACGAGCAGTACTTC	CASSLDQGLYEQYF
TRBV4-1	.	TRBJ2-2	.	TGCGCCAGCAGCCCTAGACGCTTCGGGGAGCTGTTTTTT	CASSPRRFGELFF
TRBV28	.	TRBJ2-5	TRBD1	TGTGCCAGCAAACCATGGGCAGGACAGGGGGCCCGAGAGACCCAGTACTTC	CASKPWAGQGARETQYF
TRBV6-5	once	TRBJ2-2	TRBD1	TGTGCCAGCAGTTACTTCGGGACAGTCACCGGGGAGCTGTTTTTT	CASSYFGTVTGELFF
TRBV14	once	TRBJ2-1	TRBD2	TGTGCCAGCACCCCGACTAGCGGGGTTTACAATGAGCAGTTCTTC	CASTPTSGVYNEQFF
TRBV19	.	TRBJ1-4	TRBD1	TGTGCCAGTAGTCCGTGGGACAGGAGCAATGAAAAACTGTTTTTT	CASSPWDRSNEKLFF
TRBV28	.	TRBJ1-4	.	TGTGCCAGCATGGGACTAGGGAATGAAAAACTGTTTTTT	CASMGLGNEKLFF
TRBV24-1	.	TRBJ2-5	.	TGTGCCACCAGTGATCCCCAACAAGAATACCAAGAGACCCAGTACTTC	CATSDPQQEYQETQYF
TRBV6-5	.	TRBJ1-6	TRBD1	TGTGCCAGCAGTAGGGACAGGGTGAATTCACCCCTCCACTTT	CASSRDRVNSPLHF
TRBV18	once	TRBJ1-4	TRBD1	TGTGCCAGCTCACCACGGACAGGGATATGGGAAAAACTGTTTTTT	CASSPRTGIWEKLFF
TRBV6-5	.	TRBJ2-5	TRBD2	TGTGCCAGCAGCCTCGGAGATACTAGCGGGGAGGCCCAGTACTTC	CASSLGDTSGEAQYF
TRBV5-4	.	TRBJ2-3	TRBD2	TGTGCCAGCGGGACTTATAGCGGGGGGGTACATACGCAGTATTTT	CASGTYSGGVHTQYF
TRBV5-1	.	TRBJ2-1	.	TGCGCCAGCAGCTTGGGGCCTACGGACTACTCCTACAATGAGCAGTTCTTC	CASSLGPTDYSYNEQFF
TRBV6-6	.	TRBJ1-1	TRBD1	TGTGCCAGCAGTTACATTGCCGGGACAGGGGATTCTGAAGCTTTCTTT	CASSYIAGTGDSEAFF
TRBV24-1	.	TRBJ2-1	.	TGTGCCACCAGTGACCAAGGACACCCCTCCTACAATGAGCAGTTCTTC	CATSDQGHPSYNEQFF
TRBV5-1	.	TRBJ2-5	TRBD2	TGCGCCAGCACACCAATTTCAGGAGAGCGGGGGACCCAGTACTTC	CASTPISGERGTQYF
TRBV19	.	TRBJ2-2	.	TGTGCCAGTAGTCCCCAATCAGGTTACACCGGGGAGCTGTTTTTT	CASSPQSGYTGELFF
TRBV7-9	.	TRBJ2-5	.	TGTGCCAGCAGCTCTACGACGGGAGAGACCCAGTACTTC	CASSSTTGETQYF